These T cell receptor beta chains were read from a single sample in a study of blood T cell repertoires in COVID-19. Sequencing was performed with immunoSEQ multiplex PCR; in TCRdb, only in-frame clones are kept and a portion is missing. The sample has some 70,000 clones, roughly three quarters seen once. The sample comprised peripheral blood. The receptor source for this set is a woman in her forties or fifties with acute or convalescent COVID-19. CDR3s include the opening cysteine and the closing phenylalanine or tryptophan. D genes are given only for firm matches. Rows give clone size only sometimes, using once, few, many, or a class for an expanded clone.

TRBJ1-2 - TRBV10-3 - TGTGCCATCAGTGGCTCCCGAGGACTGGATGGCTACACCTTC CAISGSRGLDGYTF
TRBJ1-3 - TRBV18 - TGTGCCAGCTCACCAAAGACCGGGGTTTTTGGAAACACCATATATTTT CASSPKTGVFGNTIYF
TRBJ2-2 - TRBV5-1 - TGCGCCAGCCGGTCGGGGGTCGGCACCGGGGAGCTGTTTTTT CASRSGVGTGELFF
TRBJ1-5 - TRBV19 - TGTGCCAGTAGTACCACTACTAGTCAGCCCCAGCATTTT CASSTTTSQPQHF
TRBJ2-7 TRBD1 TRBV29-1 - TGCAGCGTTGCCCACCCGGAGACAGGGGGCGAGCAGTACTTC CSVAHPETGGEQYF
TRBJ2-7 TRBD2 TRBV4-2 few TGTGCCAGCAGCCAAGTCGTTGCGGGGGGTTCCTACGAGCAGTACTTC CASSQVVAGGSYEQYF
TRBJ2-1 - TRBV25-1 few TGTGCCAGCAGTGAATCCGGGGATTACAATGAGCAGTTCTTC CASSESGDYNEQFF
TRBJ1-1 TRBD1 TRBV6-6 once TGTGCCAGCAGCGCACAGGGGGCGAACACTGAAGCTTTCTTT CASSAQGANTEAFF
TRBJ1-6 - TRBV7-9 - TGTGCCAGCAGTCGGTATAATTCACCCCTCCACTTT CASSRYNSPLHF
TRBJ2-3 TRBD2 TRBV28 - TGTGCCAGCAGTTTTCCCAGTAGCGGGAGGTTTCCAGATACGCAGTATTTT CASSFPSSGRFPDTQYF
TRBJ1-1 - TRBV5-4 - TGTGCCAGCAGCCTAACCTTGAACACTGAAGCTTTCTTT CASSLTLNTEAFF
TRBJ2-5 TRBD2 TRBV7-6 - TGTGCCAGCAGCTTAGCCTTAGCGGGAGGGGAGACCCAGTACTTC CASSLALAGGETQYF
TRBJ2-7 - TRBV5-4 few TGTGCCAGCAGCTCGCGGCAGGGATCCTACGAGCAGTACTTC CASSSRQGSYEQYF
TRBJ1-1 - TRBV30 - TGTGCCCTTCGACCTAGGAACACTGAAGCTTTCTTT CALRPRNTEAFF
TRBJ2-7 - TRBV15 - TGTGCCACCAGCAGTTCTGACAGGCCCGAGCAGTACTTC CATSSSDRPEQYF
TRBJ2-1 - TRBV21-1 - TGTGCCAGCAGCAAAGGAGGCCAGCGGCCATACAATGAGCAGTTCTTC CASSKGGQRPYNEQFF
TRBJ2-3 TRBD2 TRBV28 - TGTGCCAGCAGGCTGGGGACTACCGATACGCAGTATTTT CASRLGTTDTQYF
TRBJ2-1 - TRBV11-2 - TGTGCCAGCAGCCCGCCCGGGACACGGGGTTATGAGCAGTTCTTC CASSPPGTRGYEQFF
TRBJ1-2 TRBD1 TRBV6-4 - TGTGCCAGCAGTGACCCCCCATTAGAGAGATACGTGGAAGACAGGGGGCGTTCCTATGGCTACACCTTC CASSDPPLERYVEDRGRSYGYTF
TRBJ1-2 - TRBV18 - TGTGCCAGCTCACCGACGGGAGACTATGGCTACACCTTC CASSPTGDYGYTF
TRBJ1-3 TRBD1 TRBV6-1 - TGTGCCAGCAGTGAAAAATATTGGGACAGCTCTGGAAACACCATATATTTT CASSEKYWDSSGNTIYF
TRBJ2-1 TRBD1 TRBV3-1/TRBV3-2 - TGTGCCAGCAGCCAAGATAGTTTTGGGGGACAGGGGGTGAATGAGCAGTTCTTC CASSQDSFGGQGVNEQFF
TRBJ2-7 - TRBV7-2 - TGTGCCAGCATCCCTAGCGCACCTTCCTACGAGCAGTACTTC CASIPSAPSYEQYF
TRBJ1-1 - TRBV2 once TGTGCCAGCAGGAAGGGGAGGGAGGGGAACACTGAAGCTTTCTTT CASRKGREGNTEAFF
TRBJ2-7 TRBD2 TRBV2 - TGTGCCAGCAGTGACGCTACGGGGGGCTACGAGCAGTACTTC CASSDATGGYEQYF
TRBJ2-1 - TRBV7-7 - TGTGCCAGCAGCCCGGGGAGGGGGACCTACAATGAGCAGTTCTTC CASSPGRGTYNEQFF
TRBJ1-2 - TRBV12-3/TRBV12-4 once TGTGCCAGCAGCCTAGGGGATAATTTCGGCTACACCTTC CASSLGDNFGYTF
TRBJ1-2 TRBD1 TRBV7-2 - TGTGCCAGCAGCTTACGGTCGGGACAGGATTATGGCTACACCTTC CASSLRSGQDYGYTF
TRBJ1-5 - TRBV28 once TGTGCCAGCAGTTTTAACGTCCTTTCGGGCAATCAGCCCCAGCATTTT CASSFNVLSGNQPQHF
TRBJ2-5 - TRBV6-5 - TGTGCCAGCAGTTACTCGCACAGCCAAGAGACCCAGTACTTC CASSYSHSQETQYF
TRBJ2-3 - TRBV28 once TGTGCCAGCAGTCCCCTCGAGGTTAGCACAGATACGCAGTATTTT CASSPLEVSTDTQYF
TRBJ1-1 - TRBV4-1 once TGCGCCAGCAGCCGTCCGTCGGGTCCTGAAGCTTTCTTT CASSRPSGPEAFF
TRBJ2-1 - TRBV18 - TGTGCCAGCTCACCACAGGGGCAGGGGGGCAATGAGCAGTTCTTC CASSPQGQGGNEQFF
TRBJ2-3 TRBD2 TRBV27 - TGTGCCAGCAGTTCGCGGGGGTGGGGGTCCGAGGCAGATACGCAGTATTTT CASSSRGWGSEADTQYF
TRBJ2-5 - TRBV30 - TGTGCCGTACTGAGAGAGGGTTCGGAGACCCAGTACTTC CAVLREGSETQYF
TRBJ2-1 TRBD2 TRBV19 few TGTGCCAGTAGTACCATAGCGGGGGTCTTAACAAATGAGCAGTTCTTC CASSTIAGVLTNEQFF
TRBJ2-1 TRBD2 TRBV27 once TGTGCCAGCAGTCCGGCTAGCGGGAGGGCCAATGGGAATGAGCAGTTCTTC CASSPASGRANGNEQFF
TRBJ1-2 - TRBV7-9 - TGTGCCAGCAGCTTAGATTGGAGTGGCTACACCTTC CASSLDWSGYTF
TRBJ1-1 - TRBV18 - TGTGCCAGCTCACCCGTCGATCTTTCCACAGGTGACACTGAAGCTTTCTTT CASSPVDLSTGDTEAFF
TRBJ2-1 - TRBV7-9 - TGTGCCAGCAGCCTAACTAGTGAGCAGTTCTTC CASSLTSEQFF
TRBJ2-3 - TRBV4-2 - TGTGCCAGCAGTCTCGGAGGCACGGAAGATACGCAGTATTTT CASSLGGTEDTQYF
TRBJ1-1 - TRBV7-2 - TGTGCCAGCAGCTTAGATCTAGGGAACACTGAAGCTTTCTTT CASSLDLGNTEAFF
TRBJ1-1 - TRBV15 - TGTGCCACCAGCAGAGGGAAGGACAGCATGAACACTGAAGCTTTCTTT CATSRGKDSMNTEAFF
TRBJ2-1 - TRBV6-5 - TGTGCCACCCTACAGGGAATTGGCAATGAGCAGTTCTTC CATLQGIGNEQFF